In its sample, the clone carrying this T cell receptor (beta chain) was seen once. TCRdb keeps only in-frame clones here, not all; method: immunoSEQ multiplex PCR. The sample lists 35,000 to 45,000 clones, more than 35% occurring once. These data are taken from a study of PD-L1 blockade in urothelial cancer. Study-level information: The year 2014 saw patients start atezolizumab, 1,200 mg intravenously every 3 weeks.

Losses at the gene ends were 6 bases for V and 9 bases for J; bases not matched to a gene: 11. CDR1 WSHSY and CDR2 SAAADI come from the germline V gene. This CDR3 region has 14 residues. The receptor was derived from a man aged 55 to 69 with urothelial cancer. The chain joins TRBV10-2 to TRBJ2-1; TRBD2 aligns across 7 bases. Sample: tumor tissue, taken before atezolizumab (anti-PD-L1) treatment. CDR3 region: CASRRAGLDGEQFF. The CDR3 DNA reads TGCGCCAGCAGAAGAGCGGGGTTGGACGGTGAGCAGTTCTTC.